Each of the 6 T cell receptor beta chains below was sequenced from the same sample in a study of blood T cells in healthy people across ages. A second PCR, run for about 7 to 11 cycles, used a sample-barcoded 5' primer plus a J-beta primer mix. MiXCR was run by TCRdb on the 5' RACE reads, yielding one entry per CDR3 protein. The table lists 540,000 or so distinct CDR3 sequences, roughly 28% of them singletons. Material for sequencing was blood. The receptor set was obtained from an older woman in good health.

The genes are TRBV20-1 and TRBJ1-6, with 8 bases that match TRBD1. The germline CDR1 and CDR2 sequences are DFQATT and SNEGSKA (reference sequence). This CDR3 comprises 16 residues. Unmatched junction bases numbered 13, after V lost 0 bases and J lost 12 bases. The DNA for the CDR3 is TGCAGTGCTAGAGACCAGATGACAGGGGACGCGGGACCCCTCCACTTT. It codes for CSARDQMTGDAGPLHF.

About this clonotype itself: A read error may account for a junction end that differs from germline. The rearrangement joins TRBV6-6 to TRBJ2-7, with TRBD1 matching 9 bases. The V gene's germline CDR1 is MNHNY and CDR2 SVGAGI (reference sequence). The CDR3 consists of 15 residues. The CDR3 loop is CASSYRTGEEHEQYF. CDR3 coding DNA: TGTGCCAGCAGTTACAGGACAGGGGAAGAACACGAACAGTACTTC.

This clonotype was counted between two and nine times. Written as DNA, the CDR3 is TGTGCCAGCAGCTTATTGGGATCTGCAGATACGCAGTATTTT. It encodes CASSLLGSADTQYF. The chain combines TRBV7-2 with TRBJ2-3; no clear D gene. V lost 2 bases and J 4 bases, leaving 10 bases between the germline ends. The CDR3 consists of 14 residues. The germline gives CDR1 SGHTA, CDR2 FQGNSA.

The CDR3 bases are TGTGCCAGCAGGTTCGAGGGACAACTCTACAATGAGCAGTTCTTC. Amino acids: CASRFEGQLYNEQFF. This chain uses TRBV2 with TRBJ2-1, with D possibly matching TRBD1 (6 bases). The CDR3 is 15 residues long. Germline V gene data show CDR1 as SNHLY and CDR2 as FYNNEI. V was shortened by 6 bases and J by 3 bases, with 15 bases between the two germline ends. The complete variable domain, with remaining parts taken from reference TRBV2 and TRBJ2-1, reads EPEVTQTPSHQVTQMGQEVILRCVPISNHLYFYWYRQILGQKVEFLVSFYNNEISEKSEIFDDQFSVERPDGSNFTLKIRSTKLEDSAMYFCASRFEGQLYNEQFFGPGTRLTVL.

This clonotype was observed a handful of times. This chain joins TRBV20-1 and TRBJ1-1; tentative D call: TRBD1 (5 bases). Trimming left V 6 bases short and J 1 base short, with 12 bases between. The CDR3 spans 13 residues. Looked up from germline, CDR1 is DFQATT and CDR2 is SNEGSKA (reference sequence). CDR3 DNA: TGCAGTGCACGGGGACTTCGGAACACTGAAGCTTTCTTT. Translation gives CSARGLRNTEAFF.

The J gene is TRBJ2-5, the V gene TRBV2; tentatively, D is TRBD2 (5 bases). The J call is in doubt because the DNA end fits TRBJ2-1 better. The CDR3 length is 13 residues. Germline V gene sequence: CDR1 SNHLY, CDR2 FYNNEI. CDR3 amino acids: CASSSSRGNEQFF. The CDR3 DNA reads TGTGCCAGCAGTTCTTCCCGGGGCAATGAGCAGTTCTTC.